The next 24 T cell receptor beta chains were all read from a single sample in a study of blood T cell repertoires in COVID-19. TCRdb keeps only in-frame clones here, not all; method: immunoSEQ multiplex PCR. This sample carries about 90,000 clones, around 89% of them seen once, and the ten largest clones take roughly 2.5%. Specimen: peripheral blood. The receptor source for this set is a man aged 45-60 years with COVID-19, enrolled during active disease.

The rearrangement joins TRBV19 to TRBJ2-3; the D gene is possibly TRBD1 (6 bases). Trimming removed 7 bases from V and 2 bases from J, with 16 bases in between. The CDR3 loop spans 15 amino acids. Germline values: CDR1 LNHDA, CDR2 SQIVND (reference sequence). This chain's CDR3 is CASTRQAAHTDTQYF. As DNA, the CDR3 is TGTGCCAGTACTAGACAGGCCGCCCACACAGATACGCAGTATTTT. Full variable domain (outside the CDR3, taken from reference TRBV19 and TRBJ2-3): DGGITQSPKYLFRKEGQNVTLSCEQNLNHDAMYWYRQDPGQGLRLIYYSQIVNDFQKGDIAEGYSVSREKKESFPLTVTSAQKNPTAFYLCASTRQAAHTDTQYFGPGTRLTVL.

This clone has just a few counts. The CDR3 region is CAISEFDRVNEQFF. The CDR3 DNA reads TGTGCCATCAGTGAGTTCGACAGGGTCAATGAGCAGTTCTTC. The chain uses TRBV10-3 and TRBJ2-1, with TRBD1 identical over 7 bases. The V gene end was trimmed by 1 base and the J gene end by 6 bases; junction bases not matched to a gene: 3. The CDR3 totals 14 residues. The V gene's germline CDR1 is ENHRY and CDR2 SYGVKD.

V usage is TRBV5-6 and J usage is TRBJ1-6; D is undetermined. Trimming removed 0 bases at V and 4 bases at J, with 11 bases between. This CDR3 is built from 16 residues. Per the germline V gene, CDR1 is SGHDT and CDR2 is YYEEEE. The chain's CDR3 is CASSLASRQYNSPLHF. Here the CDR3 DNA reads TGTGCCAGCAGCTTGGCCAGTCGACAATATAATTCACCCCTCCACTTT.

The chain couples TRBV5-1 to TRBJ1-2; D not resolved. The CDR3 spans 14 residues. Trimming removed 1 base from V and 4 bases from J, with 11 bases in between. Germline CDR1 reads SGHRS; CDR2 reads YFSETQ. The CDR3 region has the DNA TGCGCCAGCAGCTTGACAGAACCTACCTATGGCTACACCTTC. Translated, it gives CASSLTEPTYGYTF.

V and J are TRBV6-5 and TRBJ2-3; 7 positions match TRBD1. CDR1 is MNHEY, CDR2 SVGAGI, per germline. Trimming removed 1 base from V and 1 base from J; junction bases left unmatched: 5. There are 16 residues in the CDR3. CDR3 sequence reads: CASSYYRQGGTDTQYF. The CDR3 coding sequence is TGTGCCAGCAGTTACTACCGACAGGGAGGCACAGATACGCAGTATTTT.

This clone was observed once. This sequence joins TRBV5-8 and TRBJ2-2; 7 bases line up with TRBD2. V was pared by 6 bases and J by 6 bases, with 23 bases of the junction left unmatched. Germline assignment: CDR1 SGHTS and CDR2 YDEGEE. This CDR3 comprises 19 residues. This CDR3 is CASNRRDGEAGRPSGELFF. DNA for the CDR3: TGTGCCAGCAACCGCCGGGACGGAGAAGCGGGGCGGCCTTCCGGGGAGCTGTTTTTT.

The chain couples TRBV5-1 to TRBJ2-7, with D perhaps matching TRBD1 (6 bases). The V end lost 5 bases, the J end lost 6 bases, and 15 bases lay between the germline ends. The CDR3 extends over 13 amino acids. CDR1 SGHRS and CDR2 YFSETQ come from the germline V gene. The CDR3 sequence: CASRPGELAEQYF. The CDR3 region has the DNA TGCGCCAGCAGACCAGGGGAGCTCGCCGAGCAGTACTTC.

The CDR3 loop reads CASSARDWITF. CDR3 in DNA: TGTGCCAGCAGCGCCCGGGATTGGATCACCTTC. The chain is built from TRBV9 and TRBJ1-2; no firm D call. There are 11 residues in the CDR3. V was pared by 3 bases and J by 13 bases, with 13 bases between. Germline CDR1 and CDR2: SGDLS and YYNGEE.

The CDR3 DNA follows: TGTGCCAGCCTTCGGACTAGGGGAAACGAGCAGTACTTC. It is translated as CASLRTRGNEQYF. The chain joins TRBV6-5 to TRBJ2-7, with 7 bases fitting TRBD2. V lost 8 bases to trimming and J lost 5 bases; unmatched junction nucleotides: 9. Per germline, CDR1 MNHEY and CDR2 SVGAGI. The CDR3 is 13 residues long.

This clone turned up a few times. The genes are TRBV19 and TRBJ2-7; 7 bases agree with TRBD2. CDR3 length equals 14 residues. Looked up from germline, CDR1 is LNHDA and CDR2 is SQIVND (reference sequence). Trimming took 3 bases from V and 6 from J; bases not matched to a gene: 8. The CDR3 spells CASSMVPGGGEQYF. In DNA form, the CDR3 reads TGTGCCAGTAGTATGGTGCCGGGGGGAGGCGAGCAGTACTTC.

DNA for the CDR3: TGCAGTGCTAGTCTGGTGGCGGGAAGTGAAAAACTGTTTTTT. Translating gives CSASLVAGSEKLFF. J is TRBJ1-4 and V is TRBV20-1; D gene unclear. Germline V gives CDR1 DFQATT, CDR2 SNEGSKA (reference sequence). CDR3 length: 14 residues. V was shortened by 3 bases and J by 7 bases, with 15 bases between the two germline ends.

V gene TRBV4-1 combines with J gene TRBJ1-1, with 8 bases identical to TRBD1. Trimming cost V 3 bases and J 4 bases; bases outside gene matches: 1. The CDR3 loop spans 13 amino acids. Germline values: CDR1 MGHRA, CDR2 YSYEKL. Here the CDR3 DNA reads TGCGCCAGCAGCCAGACAGGGGTCACTGAAGCTTTCTTT. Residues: CASSQTGVTEAFF.

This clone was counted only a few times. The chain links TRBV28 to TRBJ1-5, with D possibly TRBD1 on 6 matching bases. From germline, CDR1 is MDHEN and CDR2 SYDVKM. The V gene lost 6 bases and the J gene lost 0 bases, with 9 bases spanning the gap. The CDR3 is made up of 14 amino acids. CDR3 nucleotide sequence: TGTGCCAGCAGACAGGGTGGTAGCAATCAGCCCCAGCATTTT. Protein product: CASRQGGSNQPQHF.

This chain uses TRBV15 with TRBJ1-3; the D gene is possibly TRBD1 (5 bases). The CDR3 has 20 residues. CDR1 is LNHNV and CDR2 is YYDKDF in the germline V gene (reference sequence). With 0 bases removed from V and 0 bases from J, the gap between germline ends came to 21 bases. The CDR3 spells CATSRDLGLTTGYSGNTIYF. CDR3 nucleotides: TGTGCCACCAGCAGAGATCTGGGCCTTACCACAGGATACTCTGGAAACACCATATATTTT.

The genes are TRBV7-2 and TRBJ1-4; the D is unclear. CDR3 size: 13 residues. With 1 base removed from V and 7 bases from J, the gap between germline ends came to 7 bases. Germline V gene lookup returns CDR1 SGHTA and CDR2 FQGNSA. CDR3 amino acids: CASSLVFPEKLFF. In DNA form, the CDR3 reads TGTGCCAGCAGCTTAGTCTTCCCTGAAAAACTGTTTTTT.

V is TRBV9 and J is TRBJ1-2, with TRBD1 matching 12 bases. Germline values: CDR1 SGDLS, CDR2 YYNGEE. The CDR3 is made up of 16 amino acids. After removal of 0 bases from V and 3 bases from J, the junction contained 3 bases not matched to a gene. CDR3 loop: CASSVARDRGHYGYTF. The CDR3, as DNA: TGTGCCAGCAGCGTAGCTCGGGACAGGGGGCACTATGGCTACACCTTC.

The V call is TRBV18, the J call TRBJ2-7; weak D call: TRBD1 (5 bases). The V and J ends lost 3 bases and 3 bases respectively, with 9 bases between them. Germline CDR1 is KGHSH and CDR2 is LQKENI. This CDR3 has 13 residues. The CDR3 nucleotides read TGTGCCAGCTCACCGGACACCCACTACGAGCAGTACTTC. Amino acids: CASSPDTHYEQYF.

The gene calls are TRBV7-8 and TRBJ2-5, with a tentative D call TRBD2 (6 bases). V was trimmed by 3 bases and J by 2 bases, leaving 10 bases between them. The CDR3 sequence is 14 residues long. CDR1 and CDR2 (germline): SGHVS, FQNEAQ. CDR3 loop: CASSFVRGQETQYF. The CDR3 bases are TGTGCCAGCAGCTTCGTACGGGGGCAAGAGACCCAGTACTTC.

The CDR3 sequence is CATSRETGLTNEKLFF. The DNA for the CDR3 is TGTGCCACCAGCAGAGAAACAGGGTTAACTAATGAAAAACTGTTTTTT. V and J are TRBV15 and TRBJ1-4; a possible D gene is TRBD1 (6 bases). Germline V lookup: CDR1 LNHNV, CDR2 YYDKDF (reference sequence). The CDR3 loop spans 16 amino acids. V lost 0 bases, J lost 1 base, and 9 bases lay in between.

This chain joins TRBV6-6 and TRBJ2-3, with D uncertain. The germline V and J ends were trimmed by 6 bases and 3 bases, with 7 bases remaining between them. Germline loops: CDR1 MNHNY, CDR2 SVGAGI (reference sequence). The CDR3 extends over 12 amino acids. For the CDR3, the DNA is TGTGCCAGCAGCTCCCCGACAGATACGCAGTATTTT. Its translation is CASSSPTDTQYF.

CDR3 sequence: CASSPHVALGVPDTQYF. The CDR3 DNA reads as TGTGCCAGCAGCCCCCATGTGGCCTTGGGAGTCCCAGATACGCAGTATTTT. This sequence joins TRBV13 and TRBJ2-3, with a tentative D call TRBD2 (5 bases). V lost 5 bases, J lost 4 bases, and 22 bases lay in between. The CDR3 consists of 17 residues. Germline lookup yields CDR1 PRHDT and CDR2 FYEKMQ (reference sequence).

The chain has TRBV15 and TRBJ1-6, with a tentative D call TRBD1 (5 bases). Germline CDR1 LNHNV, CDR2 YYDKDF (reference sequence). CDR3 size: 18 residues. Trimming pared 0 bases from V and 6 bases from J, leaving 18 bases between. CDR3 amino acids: CATSRDSHRTQSNSPLHF. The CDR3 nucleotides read TGTGCCACCAGCAGAGATTCGCACAGGACCCAGAGTAATTCACCCCTCCACTTT.

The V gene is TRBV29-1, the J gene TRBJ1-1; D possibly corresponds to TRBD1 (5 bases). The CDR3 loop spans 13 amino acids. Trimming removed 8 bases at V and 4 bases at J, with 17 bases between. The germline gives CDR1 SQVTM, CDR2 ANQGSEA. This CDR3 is CSSRGGPGTEAFF. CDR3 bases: TGCAGCTCTAGGGGAGGGCCGGGCACTGAAGCTTTCTTT.

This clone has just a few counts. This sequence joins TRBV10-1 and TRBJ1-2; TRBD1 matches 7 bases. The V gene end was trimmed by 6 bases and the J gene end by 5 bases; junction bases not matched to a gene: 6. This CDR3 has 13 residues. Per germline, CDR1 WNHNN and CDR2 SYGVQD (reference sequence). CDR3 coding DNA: TGCGCCAGCAGCCCGAGACAGGGTTATGGCTACACCTTC. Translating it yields CASSPRQGYGYTF.